The 32 T cell receptor beta chains presented below share a single source sample, sequenced in a study of T cells in Graves' hyperthyroidism and ophthalmopathy. Researchers took RNA transcripts and amplified the TCR beta CDR3 regions from them. A first-round RT-PCR of the TCR CDR3 used the HTBI primer set. TCRdb re-called the multiplex PCR reads through MiXCR, storing one row per CDR3 protein. The table shows about 710,000 distinct CDR3 sequences, with about a sixth occurring only once. Specimen: blood. Receptors originate from a man between 18 and 29 years old with Graves' hyperthyroidism.

This clonotype was recorded many times. The chain couples TRBV20-1 to TRBJ2-1; 11 bases are a match to TRBD2. V trimming: 1 base; J trimming: 3 bases; junction bases outside the gene matches: 8. Germline V gives CDR1 DFQATT, CDR2 SNEGSKA (reference sequence). CDR3 length: 17 residues. The CDR3 nucleotides read TGCAGTGCTAGAGGCGACTCCGGGACTAGCGGCTACAATGAGCAGTTCTTC. Its translation: CSARGDSGTSGYNEQFF.

V is TRBV6-6 and J is TRBJ2-3; 8 bases match TRBD2. The CDR3 length is 17 residues. Germline CDR1 MNHNY, CDR2 SVGAGI (reference sequence). The V and J ends lost 0 bases and 0 bases, in that order; junction bases with no gene match: 5. CDR3 amino acids: CASSYSVGGRSTDTQYF. The DNA for the CDR3 is TGTGCCAGCAGTTACTCAGTCGGCGGGAGGAGCACAGATACGCAGTATTTT.

The chain has TRBV25-1 and TRBJ2-3, with D perhaps TRBD1 (5 bases). Germline V CDR1 and CDR2: MGHDK, SYGVNS. Trimming left V 2 bases short and J 4 bases short, with 13 bases between. The CDR3 covers 15 residues. The CDR3 DNA follows: TGTGCCAGCAGTGAAATGGGCAGGGCGGCAGATACGCAGTATTTT. It is translated as CASSEMGRAADTQYF.

This clonotype occurred a few times. The chain employs TRBV7-3 and TRBJ1-2; the match to TRBD1 covers 7 bases. CDR3 length: 14 amino acids. V gave up 6 bases and J gave up 8 bases; unmatched junction bases: 12. Germline-derived CDR1 and CDR2 are SGHTA and FQGTGA. CDR3 bases: TGTGCCAGCAGTCGGGACAGCCGGGCCTTGGGCTACACCTTC. Translating gives CASSRDSRALGYTF.

The sample holds a few counts of this clonotype. This rearrangement joins TRBV7-3 to TRBJ2-2; 13 bases are a match to TRBD2. CDR3 length: 16 amino acids. Germline V gene sequence: CDR1 SGHTA, CDR2 FQGTGA. V lost 5 bases and J lost 5; bases outside the gene matches: 5. The CDR3 spells CASSRTSGSGTGELFF. For the CDR3, the DNA is TGTGCCAGCAGCCGGACTAGCGGGAGTGGAACCGGGGAGCTGTTTTTT.

The rearrangement joins TRBV27 to TRBJ2-7; D is perhaps TRBD2 (5 bases). Germline V gene sequence: CDR1 MNHEY, CDR2 SMNVEV (reference sequence). Trimming left V 5 bases short and J 2 bases short, with 16 bases between. The CDR3 sequence is 15 residues long. DNA of the CDR3: TGTGCCAGCAGTCCCATAGGGAGCGGCCCCTACGAGCAGTACTTC. This gives the protein CASSPIGSGPYEQYF.

This clonotype was recorded at least ten times. The chain employs TRBV2 and TRBJ2-7, with D maybe TRBD2 (6 bases). Germline V gene sequence: CDR1 SNHLY, CDR2 FYNNEI. CDR3 length: 12 residues. V was trimmed by 7 bases and J by 5 bases, leaving 12 bases between them. The CDR3 DNA follows: TGTGCCAGCACCCAGGGACTCGACGAGCAGTACTTC. Translated: CASTQGLDEQYF.

Worth noting for this clonotype: It is unclear where the CDR3 begins or ends on the DNA, so no DNA is shown, and the CDR3 is as TCRdb lists it. The chain combines TRBV7-9 with TRBJ2-7; TRBD1 is taken as the D call from the table, unchecked against the DNA. Germline CDR1 SEHNR, CDR2 FQNEAQ (reference sequence). Termini included, the CDR3 measures 22 amino acids. CDR3 amino acids: CASSFYICSARVSRGDPYEQYF.

V gene TRBV30 combines with J gene TRBJ2-7, with D possibly called TRBD1 or TRBD2 (5 bases each). V dropped 4 bases and J dropped 2 bases, with 9 bases sitting between them. Germline CDR1 reads GTSNPN; CDR2 reads SVGIG (reference sequence). This CDR3 spans 12 amino acids. CDR3 bases: TGTGCCTGGAAGGGACCAGCCTACGAGCAGTACTTC. This sequence encodes CAWKGPAYEQYF.

This clonotype was seen ten or more times. This chain uses TRBV28 with TRBJ2-1; 9 bases align to TRBD1. Germline trimming cut 7 bases from V and 3 bases from J; bases unmatched to any gene: 22. The CDR3 is 20 amino acids. CDR1 and CDR2 from the germline V gene are MDHEN and SYDVKM. CDR3: CASTSRTRDRVSSGYNEQFF. The CDR3 nucleotides read TGTGCCAGCACATCGCGGACCCGGGACAGGGTGTCTAGCGGCTACAATGAGCAGTTCTTC.

This clonotype was found many times. The rearrangement links TRBV20-1 to TRBJ2-1; TRBD2 aligns across 14 bases. J was trimmed by 7 bases and V by 6 bases; bases with no gene match: 14. Per germline, CDR1 DFQATT and CDR2 SNEGSKA (reference sequence). This CDR3 region has 17 residues. The CDR3 DNA reads as TGCAGTGCCGCCCCCCGACTAGCGGGAGGGCCCTTTAATGAGCAGTTCTTC. Translation gives CSAAPRLAGGPFNEQFF.

The rearrangement uses TRBV12-3 or TRBV12-4 and TRBJ2-7; TRBD1 matches 10 bases. With V trimmed by 6 bases and J by 6 bases, 8 bases remained unmatched. There are 14 residues in the CDR3. CDR3 coding DNA: TGTGCCAGCAGCCCGGGACAGGGGCCCGCCGAGCAGTACTTC. Translating gives CASSPGQGPAEQYF.

The CDR3: CASSYEAGVWNYGYTF. CDR3 DNA: TGTGCCAGCAGCTATGAGGCGGGCGTCTGGAACTATGGCTACACCTTC. This sequence joins TRBV9 and TRBJ1-2; no reliable D call. The length of the CDR3 is 16 residues. V shed 4 bases and J shed 2 bases, with 18 bases lying between them. CDR1 SGDLS and CDR2 YYNGEE come from the germline V gene.

This clonotype was seen more than once but under ten times. J is TRBJ1-1 and V is TRBV28; D might be TRBD1 (6 bases). V was clipped by 5 bases and J by 2 bases, with 15 bases between them. The CDR3 has 15 amino acids. CDR1 is MDHEN, CDR2 SYDVKM, per germline. The CDR3 DNA follows: TGTGCCAGCAGTGCGCCGGGACACACAAACACTGAAGCTTTCTTT. This gives the protein CASSAPGHTNTEAFF.

This clonotype has just one count. This chain connects TRBV19 to TRBJ1-1; D not resolved. V was cut by 3 bases and J by 1 base, with 6 bases left in between. CDR3 length: 13 amino acids. Germline V lookup: CDR1 LNHDA, CDR2 SQIVND (reference sequence). The CDR3 nucleotides are TGTGCCAGTAGTATTTGGTCGAACACTGAAGCTTTCTTT. It is translated as CASSIWSNTEAFF.

This clonotype was found a few times. The chain is built from TRBV7-9 and TRBJ2-5; TRBD2 agrees at 7 bases. V was clipped by 1 base and J by 5 bases; unmatched bases: 10. Germline CDR1 and CDR2: SEHNR and FQNEAQ (reference sequence). The CDR3 length is 16 residues. CDR3 in DNA: TGTGCCAGCAGCTTAGTGTTGGGAGGGCCCTTGGAGACCCAGTACTTC. Translating gives CASSLVLGGPLETQYF.

The DNA of the CDR3 is TGCAGTGCTAGAGATGCCCAGTCTAGTCTGGACGAGCAGTACTTC. Translating it yields CSARDAQSSLDEQYF. V usage is TRBV20-1 and J usage is TRBJ2-7; D unresolved. The CDR3 extends over 15 amino acids. Trimming shortened V by 0 bases and J by 5 bases, and 17 bases separated the two germline ends. The germline V gene has CDR1 DFQATT and CDR2 SNEGSKA (reference sequence).

This clonotype appeared many times. V is TRBV4-3 and J is TRBJ1-1; 8 bases fit TRBD1. With 0 bases clipped from V and 0 bases from J, the junction kept 9 bases outside the gene matches. The CDR3 loop spans 18 amino acids. Germline V CDR1 and CDR2: LGHNA, YSLEER. CDR3 DNA: TGCGCCAGCAGCCAAGATAGACAGGGGAGGGTATTGAACACTGAAGCTTTCTTT. Protein product: CASSQDRQGRVLNTEAFF.

This clonotype was seen only a few times. J is TRBJ2-7 and V is TRBV5-6; D not certain. V was clipped by 0 bases and J by 3 bases, with 13 bases between them. Germline V gives CDR1 SGHDT, CDR2 YYEEEE. This CDR3 is 15 amino acids long. Written as DNA, the CDR3 is TGTGCCAGCAGCTTGGCTGGGTCATCGGGCTACGAGCAGTACTTC. It codes for CASSLAGSSGYEQYF.

This clonotype has ten or more counts. The chain has TRBV30 and TRBJ2-1, with 8 nucleotides matching TRBD2. The CDR3 runs to 16 residues. J gave up 0 bases and V 0 bases, and 4 bases lay outside the gene matches. Germline lookup yields CDR1 GTSNPN and CDR2 SVGIG (reference sequence). CDR3 sequence: CAWSVISGSSYNEQFF. The DNA for the CDR3 is TGTGCCTGGAGTGTAATCAGCGGGAGCTCCTACAATGAGCAGTTCTTC.

The rearrangement joins TRBV7-3 to TRBJ1-5; D not resolved. In germline, CDR1 is SGHTA, CDR2 FQGTGA. The germline V and J ends were trimmed by 3 bases and 0 bases, with 15 bases remaining between them. The CDR3 contains 17 residues. CDR3 sequence (DNA): TGTGCCAGCAGCTTCAGGCCCTCACACTATAGCAATCAGCCCCAGCATTTT. It specifies CASSFRPSHYSNQPQHF. The full variable domain, rest sourced from reference TRBV7-3 and TRBJ1-5, is GAGVSQTPSNKVTEKGKYVELRCDPISGHTALYWYRQSLGQGPEFLIYFQGTGAADDSGLPNDRFFAVRPEGSVSTLKIQRTERGDSAVYLCASSFRPSHYSNQPQHFGDGTRLSIL.

There are a few counts of this clonotype. V usage is TRBV29-1 and J usage is TRBJ2-1; D might be TRBD2 (5 bases). V shed 4 bases and J shed 6 bases, with 13 bases lying between them. Germline CDR1 is SQVTM and CDR2 is ANQGSEA. There are 13 residues in the CDR3. The CDR3 loop is CSVAAAGVNEQFF. The CDR3 coding sequence is TGCAGCGTTGCGGCAGCCGGGGTCAATGAGCAGTTCTTC.

This clonotype has only a few counts. The V call is TRBV9, the J call TRBJ2-5; the match to TRBD2 covers 12 bases. Germline CDR1 reads SGDLS; CDR2 reads YYNGEE. The CDR3 spans 16 residues. Losses at the gene ends were 0 bases for V and 6 bases for J; bases not matched to a gene: 6. The CDR3 region is CASSVAPGLAGQTQYF. In nucleotides, the CDR3 is TGTGCCAGCAGCGTAGCTCCGGGACTAGCGGGCCAGACCCAGTACTTC.

This clonotype has just a few counts. The gene calls are TRBV5-6 and TRBJ2-5; D is unclear. Trimming took 0 bases from V and 2 from J, leaving 5 bases between them. Germline CDR1 SGHDT, CDR2 YYEEEE. The CDR3 spans 13 residues. The DNA for the CDR3 is TGTGCCAGCAGCTTGGAGTTACAAGAGACCCAGTACTTC. Its protein product is CASSLELQETQYF.

V is TRBV28 and J is TRBJ1-2; possibly TRBD1 for D (6 bases). V was clipped by 5 bases and J by 0 bases, with 13 bases between them. This CDR3 region has 15 residues. Looked up from germline, CDR1 is MDHEN and CDR2 is SYDVKM. CDR3 in amino acids: CASSPGQIPNYGYTF. CDR3 bases: TGTGCCAGCAGTCCTGGACAGATCCCTAACTATGGCTACACCTTC.

There are many counts of this clonotype. The chain employs TRBV20-1 and TRBJ1-2; TRBD1 aligns across 7 bases. V was clipped by 6 bases and J by 5 bases; unmatched bases: 6. The germline gives CDR1 DFQATT, CDR2 SNEGSKA (reference sequence). The CDR3 spans 12 residues. The CDR3 bases are TGCAGTGCCACCGGGACAGTATATGGCTACACCTTC. This gives the protein CSATGTVYGYTF.

A word on this clonotype: A read error may explain this, as a much larger clone is one base away. The J gene is TRBJ2-7, the V gene TRBV27, with TRBD1 matching over 8 bases. V was pared by 6 bases and J by 4 bases, with 11 bases of the junction left unmatched. This CDR3 has 15 residues. Germline V lookup: CDR1 MNHEY, CDR2 SMNVEV (reference sequence). CDR3 nucleotides: TGTGCCAGCAGGTTAAGAGGCAGGGGGCTGTACGAGCAGTACTTC. Residues: CASRLRGRGLYEQYF.

The chain carries TRBV20-1 and TRBJ2-7, with 9 bases matching TRBD2. CDR3 length: 15 residues. V gave up 5 bases and J gave up 2 bases; unmatched junction bases: 10. Germline V CDR1 and CDR2: DFQATT, SNEGSKA (reference sequence). This CDR3 reads CSAASGTGVPYEQYF. Written as DNA, the CDR3 is TGCAGTGCTGCTAGCGGGACGGGAGTCCCCTACGAGCAGTACTTC.

This chain connects TRBV20-1 to TRBJ2-7; D is possibly TRBD1 (6 bases). V shed 3 bases and J shed 6 bases, with 18 bases lying between them. The CDR3 sequence is 14 residues long. Looked up from germline, CDR1 is DFQATT and CDR2 is SNEGSKA (reference sequence). CDR3 loop: CSASTAGAKIEQYF. The CDR3 coding sequence is TGCAGTGCTAGTACGGCAGGGGCAAAGATCGAGCAGTACTTC.

This clonotype was recorded at least ten times. This chain links TRBV30 with TRBJ2-7; 8 bases fit TRBD2. Germline CDR1 and CDR2: GTSNPN and SVGIG (reference sequence). Trimming removed 2 bases from V and 2 bases from J; junction bases left unmatched: 5. The CDR3 runs 14 residues. CDR3 sequence reads: CAWSLSGRAYEQYF. In nucleotides, the CDR3 is TGTGCCTGGAGTTTGAGCGGGAGAGCCTACGAGCAGTACTTC.

This clonotype occurred many times. Given a much more abundant clone one base away, this may be a read error. The rearrangement links TRBV27 to TRBJ1-1; D is undetermined. V was cut by 2 bases and J by 3 bases, with 7 bases left in between. The CDR3 extends over 13 amino acids. CDR1 and CDR2 from the germline V gene are MNHEY and SMNVEV (reference sequence). The CDR3 DNA reads TGTGCCAGCAGTTTAAGGGAGGACACTGAAGCTTTCTTT. Translation: CASSLREDTEAFF.

At least ten counts were recorded for this clonotype. CDR3 in DNA: TGTGCCAGCAGCCCCACACTGGGCAATGAGCAGTTCTTC. Residues: CASSPTLGNEQFF. V is TRBV3-1 and J is TRBJ2-1; D call uncertain. Germline V gene lookup returns CDR1 LGHDT and CDR2 YNNKEL (reference sequence). Between the trimmed V and J ends, which lost 4 bases and 6 bases, there was a span of 10 bases. This CDR3 spans 13 amino acids.